The source of this TCR beta chain is a study of shared clonotypes between healthy human individuals. Genomic DNA belonging to each subset was distributed in equal measure over several immunoSEQ plates. Here immunoSEQ multiplex PCR was the method, and the copy in TCRdb shows in-frame clones only, minus some. The sample carries approximately 88,000 clones, 60% to 75% recorded once. The CDR3 totals 16 residues. Unmatched junction bases numbered 9, after V lost 6 bases and J lost 1 base. Germline lookup yields CDR1 MDHEN and CDR2 SYDVKM. The sequenced material came from memory CD8+ T cells sorted from blood. Subset specified: CD45RO+ cells pooled with CCR7-negative TemRA cells. The clonotype comes from a young man in good health. The chain recombines TRBV28 with TRBJ2-3; TRBD2 matches at 8 bases. The CDR3 loop is CASSDMGRGGTDTQYF. CDR3 nucleotide sequence: TGTGCCAGCAGCGATATGGGGCGGGGGGGCACAGATACGCAGTATTTT.